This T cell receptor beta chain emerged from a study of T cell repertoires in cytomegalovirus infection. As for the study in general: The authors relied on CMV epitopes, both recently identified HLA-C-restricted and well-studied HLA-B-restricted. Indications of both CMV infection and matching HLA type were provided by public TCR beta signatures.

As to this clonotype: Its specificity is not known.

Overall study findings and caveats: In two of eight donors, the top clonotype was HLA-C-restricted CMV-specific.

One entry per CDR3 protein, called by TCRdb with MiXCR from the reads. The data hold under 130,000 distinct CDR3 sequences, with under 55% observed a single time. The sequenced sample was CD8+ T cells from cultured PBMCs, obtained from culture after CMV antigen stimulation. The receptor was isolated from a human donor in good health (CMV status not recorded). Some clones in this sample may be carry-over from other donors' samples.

For the CDR3, the DNA is TGTGCCAGCGGTACGAGCCCAGGGAGCAATCAGCCCCAGCATTTT. It yields the protein CASGTSPGSNQPQHF. This chain connects TRBV12-3 or TRBV12-4 to TRBJ1-5; the D gene is possibly TRBD1 (5 bases). V was cut by 8 bases and J by 1 base, with 15 bases left in between. CDR3 length: 15 residues.